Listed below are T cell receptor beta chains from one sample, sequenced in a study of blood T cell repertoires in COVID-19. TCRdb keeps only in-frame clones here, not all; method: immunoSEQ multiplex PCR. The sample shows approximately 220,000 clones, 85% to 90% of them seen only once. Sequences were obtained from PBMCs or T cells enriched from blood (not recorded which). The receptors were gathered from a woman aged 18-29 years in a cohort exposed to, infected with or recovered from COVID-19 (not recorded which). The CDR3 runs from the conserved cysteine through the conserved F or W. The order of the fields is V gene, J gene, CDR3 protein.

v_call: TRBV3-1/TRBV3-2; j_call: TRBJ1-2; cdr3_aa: CASSQATGTYGYTF
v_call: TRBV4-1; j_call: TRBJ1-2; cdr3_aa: CASSAAVSYGYTF
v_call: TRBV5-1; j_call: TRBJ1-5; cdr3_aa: CASSLAGGYSNQPQHF
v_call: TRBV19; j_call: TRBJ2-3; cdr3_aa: CASSITSGMGTQYF
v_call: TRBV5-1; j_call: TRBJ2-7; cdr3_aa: CASSGRGSSYEQYF
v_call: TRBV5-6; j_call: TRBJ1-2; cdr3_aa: CASSLRGSGGYTF
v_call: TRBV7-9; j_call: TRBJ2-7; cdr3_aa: CASSFTSDEQYF
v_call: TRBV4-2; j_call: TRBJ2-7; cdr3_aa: CASSRVGEQGSYEQYF
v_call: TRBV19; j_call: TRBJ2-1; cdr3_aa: CASMDGTVYNEQFF
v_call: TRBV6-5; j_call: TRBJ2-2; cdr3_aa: CASSYFSSGELFF
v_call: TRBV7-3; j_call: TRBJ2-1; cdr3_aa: CASSSGLAGGWSEQFF
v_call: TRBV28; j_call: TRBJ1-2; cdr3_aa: CASSSQGRSYGYTF
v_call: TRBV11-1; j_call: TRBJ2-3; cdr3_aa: CASSSELPDTQYF
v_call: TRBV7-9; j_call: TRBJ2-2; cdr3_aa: CASSLVGGTGELFF
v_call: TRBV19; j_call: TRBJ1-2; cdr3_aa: CASSIARLGGYTF
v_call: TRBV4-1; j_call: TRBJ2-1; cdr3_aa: CASSQDGRTSYNEQFF
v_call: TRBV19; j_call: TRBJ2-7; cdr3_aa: CASSIRTGGFDEQYF
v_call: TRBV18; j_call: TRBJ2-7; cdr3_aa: CASSPDWEEVHEQYF
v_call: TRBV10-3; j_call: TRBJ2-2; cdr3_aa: CAIGREGTSGELFF
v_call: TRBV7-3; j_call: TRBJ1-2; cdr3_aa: CASSLDSGTGGAGYGYTF
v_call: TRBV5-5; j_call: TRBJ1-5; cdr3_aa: CASSLMLGAGQPQHF
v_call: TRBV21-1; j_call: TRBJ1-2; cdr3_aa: CASSKKGWEQGIGYTF
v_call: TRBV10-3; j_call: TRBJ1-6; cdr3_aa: CAISESQEGPLGNSPLHF
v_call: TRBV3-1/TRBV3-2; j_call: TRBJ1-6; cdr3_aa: CASSLYGDSNSPLHF
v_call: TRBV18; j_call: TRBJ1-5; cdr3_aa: CASSPGGFEQPQHF
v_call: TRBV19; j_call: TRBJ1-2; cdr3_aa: CASIAAVPGLGYTF
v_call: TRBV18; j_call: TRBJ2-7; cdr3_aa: CASSLGGTSGMYEQYF
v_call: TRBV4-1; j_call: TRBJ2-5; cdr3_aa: CASSQDSTSGSSETQYF
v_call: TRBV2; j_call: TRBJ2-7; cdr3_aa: CASVEGIFYEQYF
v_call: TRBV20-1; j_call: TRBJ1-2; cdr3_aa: CSASWAVGYTF
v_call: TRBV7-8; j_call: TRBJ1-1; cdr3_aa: CASSYPTGMNTEAFF
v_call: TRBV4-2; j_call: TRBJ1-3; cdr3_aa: CASSQERQGLGGNTIYF
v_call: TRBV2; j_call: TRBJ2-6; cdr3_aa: CASSETSIGSALPGANVLTF
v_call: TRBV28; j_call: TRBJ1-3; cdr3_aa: CASSPGGQGLNTGNTIYF
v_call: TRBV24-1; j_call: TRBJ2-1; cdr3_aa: CATDGQGSNNEQFF
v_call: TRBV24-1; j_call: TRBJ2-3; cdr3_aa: CATSDPRGRRGTDTQYF
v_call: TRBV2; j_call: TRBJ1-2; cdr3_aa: CASSESGQGFYGYTF
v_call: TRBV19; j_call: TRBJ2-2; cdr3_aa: CASRIGSGNTGELFF
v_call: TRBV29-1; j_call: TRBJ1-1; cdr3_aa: CSGRGQGDTEAFF
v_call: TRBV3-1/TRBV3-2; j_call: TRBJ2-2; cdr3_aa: CASTGRDRLSGELFF
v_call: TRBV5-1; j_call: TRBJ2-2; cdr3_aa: CASSPLDINTGELFF
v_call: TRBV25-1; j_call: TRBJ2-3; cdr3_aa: CASSVGAGGPTDTQYF
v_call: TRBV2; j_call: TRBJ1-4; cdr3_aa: CASSDEGTANNEKLFF
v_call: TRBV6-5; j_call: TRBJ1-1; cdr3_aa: CALVGTLTEAFF
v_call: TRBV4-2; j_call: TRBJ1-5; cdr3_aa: CASSQDVGTNQPQHF
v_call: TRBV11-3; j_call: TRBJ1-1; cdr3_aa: CASSPGQGRANTEAFF
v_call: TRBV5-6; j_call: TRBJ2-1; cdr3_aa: CASSLVVERDYNEQFF
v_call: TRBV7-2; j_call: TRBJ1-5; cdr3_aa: CASSLGGYSNQPQHF
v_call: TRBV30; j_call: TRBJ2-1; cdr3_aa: CAWSTGRASPFSSYNEQFF
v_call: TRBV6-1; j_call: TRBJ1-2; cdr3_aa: CASSEWAVSNYGYTF
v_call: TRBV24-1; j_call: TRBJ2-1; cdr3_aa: CATSWDSPRKGQFF
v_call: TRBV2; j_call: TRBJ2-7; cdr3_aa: CASSEGGTGKELF
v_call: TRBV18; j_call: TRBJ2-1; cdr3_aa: CASSMDRGYNEQFF
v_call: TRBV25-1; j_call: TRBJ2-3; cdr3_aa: CASSVSGTPWDTQYF
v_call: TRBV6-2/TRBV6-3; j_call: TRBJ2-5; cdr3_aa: CASSYSRIRGETQYF